What follows are 22 T cell receptor beta chains derived from one specimen sequenced in a study of blood T cell repertoires in COVID-19. The data were produced by immunoSEQ multiplex PCR, yet TCRdb's version contains in-frame clones alone and is incomplete. The data contain roughly 160,000 clones, around 87% of them singletons. The sequencing input was peripheral blood. The receptors stem from a woman in her 70s with COVID-19, enrolled during active disease.

The V gene is TRBV11-2, the J gene TRBJ2-1; 7 nucleotides agree with TRBD2. The V gene's germline CDR1 is SGHAT and CDR2 FQNNGV. The CDR3 loop spans 16 amino acids. Losses at the gene ends were 2 bases for V and 1 base for J; bases not matched to a gene: 5. CDR3 nucleotide sequence: TGTGCCAGCAGCTTAAACGGGGGAGGGTCCTACAATGAGCAGTTCTTC. Translating it yields CASSLNGGGSYNEQFF.

V usage is TRBV16 and J usage is TRBJ1-2; D might be TRBD1 (6 bases). The CDR3 length is 16 residues. Trimming left V 4 bases short and J 0 bases short, with 15 bases between. Germline V gene sequence: CDR1 KGHSY, CDR2 FQNENV. DNA of the CDR3: TGTGCCAGCAGCCCGAACAGGGCTGGAGCTAACTATGGCTACACCTTC. As protein: CASSPNRAGANYGYTF.

The V and J genes are TRBV20-1 and TRBJ1-2, with no clear D. The germline V and J ends were trimmed by 5 bases and 6 bases, with 13 bases remaining between them. The germline gives CDR1 DFQATT, CDR2 SNEGSKA (reference sequence). This CDR3 contains 12 residues. The CDR3 region has the DNA TGCAGTGCTGGTGGAGGGTATAATGGCTACACCTTC. Translation: CSAGGGYNGYTF.

This rearrangement joins TRBV3-1 (or the pseudogene TRBV3-2) to TRBJ1-2, with D perhaps matching TRBD1 (5 bases). V was clipped by 1 base and J by 4 bases, with 13 bases between them. The CDR3 covers 15 residues. Germline CDR1 reads LGHDT; CDR2 reads YNNKEL (reference sequence). The CDR3 region has the DNA TGTGCCAGCAGCCAAGCTGGGGCAACCTTCTATGGCTACACCTTC. It encodes CASSQAGATFYGYTF.

This chain uses TRBV11-2 with TRBJ2-2; 8 bases fit TRBD1. The V and J ends lost 3 bases and 7 bases, in that order; junction bases with no gene match: 7. This CDR3 spans 15 amino acids. Germline CDR1 and CDR2: SGHAT and FQNNGV. CDR3 coding DNA: TGTGCCAGCAGCTTTGCCAGGGGGCGCGACGGGGAGCTGTTTTTT. Amino acid sequence: CASSFARGRDGELFF.

The chain links TRBV10-3 to TRBJ1-4; D remains unclear. The CDR3 is made up of 14 amino acids. Germline values: CDR1 ENHRY, CDR2 SYGVKD. V was cut by 10 bases and J by 4 bases, with 16 bases left in between. The CDR3 nucleotides read TGTGCCACGTACCCTGGTCAGAATAATGAAAAACTGTTTTTT. Amino acid sequence: CATYPGQNNEKLFF.

V and J are TRBV11-2 and TRBJ2-7; 8 bases fit TRBD1. The CDR3 is 13 amino acids. V shed 3 bases and J 5 bases; nucleotides not matched to a gene: 3. Germline lookup yields CDR1 SGHAT and CDR2 FQNNGV. The DNA for the CDR3 is TGTGCCAGCAGCTTGGACAGGGTCAACGAGCAGTACTTC. Translation gives CASSLDRVNEQYF.

The chain links TRBV2 to TRBJ1-1, with 8 bases aligning to TRBD1. The germline CDR1 and CDR2 sequences are SNHLY and FYNNEI. The CDR3 has 15 residues. The trim removed 5 bases at V and 1 base at J, leaving 6 bases unmatched. CDR3 sequence: CASSTGTGTNTEAFF. In DNA form, the CDR3 reads TGTGCCAGCAGTACCGGGACAGGTACGAACACTGAAGCTTTCTTT.

This chain connects TRBV19 to TRBJ1-1, with 7 bases identical to TRBD1. Trimming removed 5 bases from V and 4 bases from J; junction bases left unmatched: 13. The V gene's germline CDR1 is LNHDA and CDR2 SQIVND (reference sequence). The CDR3 spans 16 residues. CDR3: CASSPSPGQMATEAFF. DNA of the CDR3: TGTGCCAGTAGTCCATCCCCGGGACAGATGGCCACTGAAGCTTTCTTT.

CDR3 nucleotides: TGCAGCGTTGAAGATAGGACAGGGAGGTCGGGCTATGGCTACACCTTC. Its protein is CSVEDRTGRSGYGYTF. The chain couples TRBV29-1 to TRBJ1-2; 8 bases map to TRBD1. The CDR3 is made up of 16 amino acids. The V segment lost 0 bases and the J segment 4 bases; nucleotides outside the gene matches: 10. Germline values: CDR1 SQVTM, CDR2 ANQGSEA.

V is TRBV6-2 or TRBV6-3 and J is TRBJ1-3, with D possibly being TRBD1 (6 bases). V lost 6 bases, J lost 4 bases, and 13 bases lay in between. Germline assignment: CDR1 MNHEY and CDR2 SVGEGT. There are 14 residues in the CDR3. The CDR3 spells CASSLQGSGNTIYF. In nucleotides, the CDR3 is TGTGCCAGCAGCTTACAGGGTTCGGGAAACACCATATATTTT.

The gene calls are TRBV5-1 and TRBJ1-2, with D hard to call. V shed 0 bases and J shed 1 base, with 4 bases lying between them. CDR3 size: 13 residues. Germline V CDR1 and CDR2: SGHRS, YFSETQ. The CDR3 DNA sequence: TGCGCCAGCAGCTTGGGTTATAACTATGGCTACACCTTC. Protein product: CASSLGYNYGYTF.

This sequence joins TRBV2 and TRBJ1-6; 10 bases map to TRBD1. V was clipped by 6 bases and J by 6 bases; unmatched bases: 5. The CDR3 covers 15 residues. Germline V gene data show CDR1 as SNHLY and CDR2 as FYNNEI. The CDR3 DNA reads as TGTGCCAGCAGAGCCGGGACAGGGGCTAATTCACCCCTCCACTTT. Residues: CASRAGTGANSPLHF.

This clone appeared a single time. V gene TRBV5-6 combines with J gene TRBJ2-5, with D perhaps TRBD1 (6 bases). The germline V gene encodes CDR1 SGHDT and CDR2 YYEEEE. The germline V and J ends were trimmed by 0 bases and 5 bases, with 14 bases remaining between them. The CDR3 is made up of 15 amino acids. CDR3 region: CASSLGSTGAETQYF. CDR3 nucleotide sequence: TGTGCCAGCAGCTTGGGTTCGACAGGTGCGGAGACCCAGTACTTC.

This chain links TRBV5-1 with TRBJ2-1, with 9 bases fitting TRBD2. The ends lost 6 bases at V and 6 bases at J; junction bases unmatched: 13. Germline V gene data show CDR1 as SGHRS and CDR2 as YFSETQ. This CDR3 spans 16 amino acids. The CDR3 region has the DNA TGCGCCAGCATCCCTGGGCAAGCGGGGGGCGTCAATGAGCAGTTCTTC. Protein sequence: CASIPGQAGGVNEQFF.

On this clone itself: Other DNA sequences in this sample translate to the same CDR3. This chain uses TRBV6-1 with TRBJ1-1; maybe TRBD1 (5 bases). V dropped 1 base and J dropped 0 bases, with 6 bases sitting between them. The germline V gene has CDR1 MNHNS and CDR2 SASEGT. The CDR3 consists of 14 residues. The CDR3: CASSEDRLNTEAFF. In DNA form, the CDR3 reads TGTGCCAGCAGTGAAGACAGGCTGAACACTGAAGCTTTCTTT.

V is TRBV7-2 and J is TRBJ2-7; D uncertain. V lost 3 bases, J lost 0 bases, and 9 bases lay in between. Germline V gives CDR1 SGHTA, CDR2 FQGNSA. The CDR3 contains 14 residues. The CDR3 DNA follows: TGTGCCAGCAGCTTTGGCGGCGACTCCTACGAGCAGTACTTC. It translates to CASSFGGDSYEQYF. Complete variable domain (other parts from reference TRBV7-2 and TRBJ2-7): GAGVSQSPSNKVTEKGKDVELRCDPISGHTALYWYRQSLGQGLEFLIYFQGNSAPDKSGLPSDRFSAERTGGSVSTLTIQRTQQEDSAVYLCASSFGGDSYEQYFGPGTRLTVT.

The chain recombines TRBV11-2 with TRBJ2-5, with 16 bases that match TRBD2. This CDR3 spans 16 amino acids. CDR1 and CDR2 (germline): SGHAT, FQNNGV. Germline trimming cut 6 bases from V and 10 bases from J; bases unmatched to any gene: 11. The CDR3, as DNA: TGTGCCAGCAGTTCCGCCGCCGGGACTAGCGGGGGGGTCCAGTACTTC. Translation: CASSSAAGTSGGVQYF. The full variable domain, rest sourced from reference TRBV11-2 and TRBJ2-5, is EAGVAQSPRYKIIEKRQSVAFWCNPISGHATLYWYQQILGQGPKLLIQFQNNGVVDDSQLPKDRFSAERLKGVDSTLKIQPAKLEDSAVYLCASSSAAGTSGGVQYFGPGTRLLVL.

This clone has just one count. The V and J genes are TRBV7-2 and TRBJ1-5; D uncertain. The CDR3 is made up of 14 amino acids. CDR1 and CDR2 from the germline V gene are SGHTA and FQGNSA. Trimming removed 1 base from V and 9 bases from J, with 13 bases in between. The CDR3: CASSLVPEAGPQHF. CDR3 coding DNA: TGTGCCAGCAGCTTAGTCCCAGAGGCTGGGCCCCAGCATTTT.

CDR3 region: CASSLKLASGDGTDTQYF. The CDR3 DNA follows: TGTGCCAGCAGCTTGAAGTTGGCTAGCGGGGATGGCACAGATACGCAGTATTTT. V usage is TRBV5-4 and J usage is TRBJ2-3, with 9 bases aligning to TRBD2. V shed 1 base, J shed 1 base, and the junction held 10 bases outside the gene matches. Germline values: CDR1 SGHNT, CDR2 YYREEE (reference sequence). The CDR3 spans 18 residues.

The chain carries TRBV7-8 and TRBJ1-6; D not resolved. Germline V gene lookup returns CDR1 SGHVS and CDR2 FQNEAQ. V was cut by 2 bases and J by 10 bases, with 12 bases left in between. The CDR3 has 14 residues. The CDR3 region is CASSLRRPGSPLHF. The CDR3 nucleotides read TGTGCCAGCAGCTTAAGGCGTCCAGGCTCACCCCTCCACTTT.

This chain joins TRBV7-2 and TRBJ1-2; 10 bases agree with TRBD1. Germline-derived CDR1 and CDR2 are SGHTA and FQGNSA. The CDR3 runs to 17 residues. Losses at the gene ends were 4 bases for V and 8 bases for J; bases not matched to a gene: 16. CDR3 bases: TGTGCCAGCAGCTCATACACCGGGGACAGGGGCGTTCTGGGCTACACCTTC. Translated: CASSSYTGDRGVLGYTF.